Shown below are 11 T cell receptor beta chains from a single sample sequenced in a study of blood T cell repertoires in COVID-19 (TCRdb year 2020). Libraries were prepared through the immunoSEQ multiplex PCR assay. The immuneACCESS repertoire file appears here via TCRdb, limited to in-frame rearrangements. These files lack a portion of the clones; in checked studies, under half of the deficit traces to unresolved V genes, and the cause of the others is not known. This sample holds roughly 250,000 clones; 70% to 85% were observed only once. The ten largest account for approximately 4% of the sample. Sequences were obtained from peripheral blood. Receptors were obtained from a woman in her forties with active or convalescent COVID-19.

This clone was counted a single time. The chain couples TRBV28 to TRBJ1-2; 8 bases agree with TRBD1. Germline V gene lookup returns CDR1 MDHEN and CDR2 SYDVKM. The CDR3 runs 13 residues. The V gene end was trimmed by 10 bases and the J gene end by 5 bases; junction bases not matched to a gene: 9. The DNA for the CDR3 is TGTGCCATCCAGGGGGCCCCTTTTTATGGCTACACCTTC. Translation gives CAIQGAPFYGYTF.

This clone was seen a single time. CDR3 sequence reads: CASSTGGGYGYTF. The DNA for the CDR3 is TGTGCCAGCAGCACAGGGGGAGGCTATGGCTACACCTTC. The genes are TRBV2 and TRBJ1-2; TRBD1 matches 8 bases. J was trimmed by 4 bases and V by 6 bases; bases with no gene match: 4. CDR3 size: 13 residues. Per the germline V gene, CDR1 is SNHLY and CDR2 is FYNNEI.

CDR3: CASSVTGGGQPQHF. The CDR3 bases are TGTGCCAGCAGCGTGACAGGGGGAGGTCAGCCCCAGCATTTT. The chain employs TRBV6-6 and TRBJ1-5, with 9 bases aligning to TRBD1. In germline, CDR1 is MNHNY, CDR2 SVGAGI (reference sequence). J gave up 6 bases and V 6 bases, and 6 bases lay outside the gene matches. The CDR3 consists of 14 residues.

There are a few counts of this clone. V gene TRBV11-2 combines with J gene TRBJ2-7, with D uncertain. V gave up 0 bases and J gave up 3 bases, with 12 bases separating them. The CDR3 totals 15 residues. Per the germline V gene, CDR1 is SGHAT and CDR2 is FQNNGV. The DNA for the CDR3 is TGTGCCAGCAGCTTAGATCGCGGAACGAGCTACGAGCAGTACTTC. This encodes CASSLDRGTSYEQYF.

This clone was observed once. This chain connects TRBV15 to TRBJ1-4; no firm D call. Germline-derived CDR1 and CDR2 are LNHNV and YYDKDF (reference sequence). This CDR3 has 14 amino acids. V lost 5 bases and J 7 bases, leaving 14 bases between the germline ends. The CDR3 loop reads CATSPRSSFEKLFF. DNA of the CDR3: TGTGCCACCAGCCCAAGGAGCTCCTTTGAAAAACTGTTTTTT.

CDR3 coding DNA: TGTGCCAGCATCCAACAGGGGTCTGGTGGCTACACCTTC. Translating gives CASIQQGSGGYTF. The chain uses TRBV12-3 or TRBV12-4 and TRBJ1-2; 7 bases line up with TRBD1. V shed 7 bases and J 7 bases; nucleotides not matched to a gene: 9. The CDR3 is 13 amino acids.

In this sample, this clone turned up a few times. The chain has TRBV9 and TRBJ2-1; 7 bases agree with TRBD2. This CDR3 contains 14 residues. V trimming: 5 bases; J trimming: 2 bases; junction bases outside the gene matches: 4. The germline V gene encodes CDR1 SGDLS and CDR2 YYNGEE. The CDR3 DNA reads TGTGCCAGCAGTCCGGGACTAACCTACAATGAGCAGTTCTTC. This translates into CASSPGLTYNEQFF.

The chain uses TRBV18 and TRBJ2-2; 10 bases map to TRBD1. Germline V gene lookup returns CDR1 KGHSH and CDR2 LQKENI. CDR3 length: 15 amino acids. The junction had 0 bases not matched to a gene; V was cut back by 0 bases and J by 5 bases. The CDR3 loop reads CASSPPDRGTGELFF. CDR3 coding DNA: TGTGCCAGCTCACCACCGGACAGGGGGACCGGGGAGCTGTTTTTT.

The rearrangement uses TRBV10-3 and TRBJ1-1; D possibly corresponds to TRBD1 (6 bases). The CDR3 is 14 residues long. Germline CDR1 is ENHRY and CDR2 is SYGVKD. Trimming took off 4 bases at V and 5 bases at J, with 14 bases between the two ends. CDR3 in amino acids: CAISATGLGTEAFF. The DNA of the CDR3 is TGTGCCATCAGTGCAACAGGGCTGGGGACTGAAGCTTTCTTT.

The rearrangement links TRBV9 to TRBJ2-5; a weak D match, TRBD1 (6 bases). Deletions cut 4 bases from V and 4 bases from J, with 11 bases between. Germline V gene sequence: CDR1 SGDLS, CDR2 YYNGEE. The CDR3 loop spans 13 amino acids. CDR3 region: CASSLTGRETQYF. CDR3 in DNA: TGTGCCAGCAGCCTGACAGGCAGAGAGACCCAGTACTTC.

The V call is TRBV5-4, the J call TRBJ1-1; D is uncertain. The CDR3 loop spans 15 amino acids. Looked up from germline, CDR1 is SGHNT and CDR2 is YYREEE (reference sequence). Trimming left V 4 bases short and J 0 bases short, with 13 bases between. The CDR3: CASSPTMLMNTEAFF. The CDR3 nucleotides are TGTGCCAGCAGCCCGACTATGTTGATGAACACTGAAGCTTTCTTT.